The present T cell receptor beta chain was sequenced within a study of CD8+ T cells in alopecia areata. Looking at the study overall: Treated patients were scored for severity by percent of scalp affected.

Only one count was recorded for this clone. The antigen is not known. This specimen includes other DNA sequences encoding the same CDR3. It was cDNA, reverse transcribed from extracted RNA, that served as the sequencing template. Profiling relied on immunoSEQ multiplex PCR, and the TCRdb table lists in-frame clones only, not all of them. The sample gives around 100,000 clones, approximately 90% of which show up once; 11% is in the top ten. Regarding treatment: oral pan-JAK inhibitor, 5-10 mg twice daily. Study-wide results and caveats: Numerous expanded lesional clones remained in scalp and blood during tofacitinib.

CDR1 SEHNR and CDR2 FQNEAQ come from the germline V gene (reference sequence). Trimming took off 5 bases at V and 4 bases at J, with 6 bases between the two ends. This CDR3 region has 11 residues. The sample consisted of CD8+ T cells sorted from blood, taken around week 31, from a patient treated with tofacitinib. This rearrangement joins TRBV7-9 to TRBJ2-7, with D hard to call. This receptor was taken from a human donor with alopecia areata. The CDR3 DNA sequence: TGTGCCAGCAGCCGATCATACGAGCAGTACTTC. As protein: CASSRSYEQYF. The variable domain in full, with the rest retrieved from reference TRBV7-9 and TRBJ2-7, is DTGVSQNPRHKITKRGQNVTFRCDPISEHNRLYWYRQTLGQGPEFLTYFQNEAQLEKSRLLSDRFSAERPKGSFSTLEIQRTEQGDSAMYLCASSRSYEQYFGPGTRLTVT.